This T cell receptor (beta chain) was captured by sequencing in a study of vaccination and CD4 T cells after COVID-19. Study-level background: There were two doses of either BNT162b2 or mRNA-1273 vaccine given to participants. For control cultures, the treatment was a CEFX pool, an HIV-1 Nef pool, or no peptide.

Treatment meaning: approximately nine-day PBMC culture with coronavirus spike peptide pools or control peptides (ViraFEST assay). Expansion of antigen-specific T cells with peptide pools by ViraFEST preceded sequencing of TCRs. This clonotype occurred a few times. Its antigen remains unidentified. An Oncomine TCR Beta short-read assay was used to sequence the DNA from cultured CD4+ T cells. DNA came from CD4+ T cells after culture. TCRdb re-derived calls from the PCR reads in MiXCR, one entry per CDR3 protein. The table has roughly 4,200 distinct CDR3 sequences, 15% to 20% seen once. Germline CDR1 MNHNS, CDR2 SASEGT. V was clipped by 3 bases and J by 1 base, with 10 bases between them. The length of the CDR3 is 14 residues.

The rearrangement links TRBV6-1 to TRBJ2-7; D might be TRBD1 (6 bases). The clonotype comes from a human donor who had recovered from COVID-19. The source material was CD4+ T cells from blood, cultured in vitro. CDR3 in amino acids: CASSDIGQSYEQYF. CDR3 sequence (DNA): TGTGCCAGCAGTGATATAGGACAGTCCTACGAGCAGTACTTC.